This T cell receptor beta chain was retrieved from a study of cytomegalovirus exposure and HLA in healthy donors. From germline, CDR1 is SGHRS and CDR2 YFSETQ. The CDR3 spans 14 residues. The ends were cut back, 1 base at V and 2 bases at J, with 8 bases in the middle. The study ran its PCR with 60 Vbeta and 13 Jbeta primers. This table comes from immunoSEQ multiplex PCR, and its TCRdb copy is limited to in-frame clones, with some not included. The sample has about 140,000 clones, about 76% seen once. This clonotype originated in a man younger than 35 in good health and CMV-seronegative. Sequencing was performed on PBMCs. The chain has TRBV5-1 and TRBJ2-3; D not resolved. The CDR3 region has the DNA TGCGCCAGCAGCTTGCCTAGTCCCACAGATACGCAGTATTTT. Translating gives CASSLPSPTDTQYF.